A selection of T cell receptor beta chains follows, all from one sample in a study of blood T cell repertoires in COVID-19. Sequencing used immunoSEQ multiplex PCR; TCRdb keeps in-frame clones, though not all of them. Of 200,000 to 250,000 clones in the sample, around 75% were seen once. Source material: peripheral blood. The receptors derive from a human donor in a cohort sampled during active COVID-19. Both conserved end residues are part of each CDR3. The order of the fields is clone size, J gene, V gene, D gene, CDR3 protein, CDR3 DNA. A D gene is named only where the DNA matches it firmly. Where a row states a size, it is once, few, many or the class of an expanded clone; other rows omit it.

clone size: NA; J gene: TRBJ2-3; V gene: TRBV19; D gene: TRBD2; CDR3 protein: CASSPPGSGRTIAQYF; CDR3 DNA: TGTGCCAGTAGTCCCCCGGGGAGCGGGAGAACAATCGCGCAGTATTTT
clone size: NA; J gene: TRBJ2-7; V gene: TRBV7-2; D gene: NA; CDR3 protein: CASSRSGLLNPYEQYF; CDR3 DNA: TGTGCCAGCAGCCGCAGCGGCCTACTCAACCCCTACGAGCAGTACTTC
clone size: NA; J gene: TRBJ2-3; V gene: TRBV5-4; D gene: TRBD2; CDR3 protein: CASSPGLAGIPTTDTQYF; CDR3 DNA: TGTGCCAGCTCCCCGGGACTAGCGGGAATCCCCACCACAGATACGCAGTATTTT
clone size: NA; J gene: TRBJ2-2; V gene: TRBV2; D gene: NA; CDR3 protein: CASSQGRFANTGELFF; CDR3 DNA: TGTGCCAGCAGCCAGGGCAGGTTCGCGAACACCGGGGAGCTGTTTTTT
clone size: NA; J gene: TRBJ1-3; V gene: TRBV7-9; D gene: NA; CDR3 protein: CASSLAAGTYVSGNTIYF; CDR3 DNA: TGTGCCAGCAGCTTAGCTGCCGGGACATACGTCTCTGGAAACACCATATATTTT
clone size: NA; J gene: TRBJ2-7; V gene: TRBV6-2/TRBV6-3; D gene: NA; CDR3 protein: CASSYETEHYEQYF; CDR3 DNA: TGTGCCAGCAGTTACGAGACAGAGCACTACGAGCAGTACTTC
clone size: NA; J gene: TRBJ1-2; V gene: TRBV6-5; D gene: TRBD1; CDR3 protein: CASSRDRENYGYTF; CDR3 DNA: TGTGCCAGCAGCCGAGACAGGGAAAACTATGGCTACACCTTC
clone size: few; J gene: TRBJ2-1; V gene: TRBV19; D gene: TRBD2; CDR3 protein: CASLITSGSWNEQFF; CDR3 DNA: TGTGCCAGTCTCATTACTAGCGGGAGTTGGAATGAGCAGTTCTTC
clone size: NA; J gene: TRBJ1-1; V gene: TRBV4-2; D gene: NA; CDR3 protein: CASSQDRRGGTEAFF; CDR3 DNA: TGTGCCAGCAGCCAAGATCGCCGAGGTGGCACTGAAGCTTTCTTT
clone size: NA; J gene: TRBJ1-5; V gene: TRBV24-1; D gene: NA; CDR3 protein: CATSDFTGDGNQPQHF; CDR3 DNA: TGTGCCACCAGTGATTTTACGGGGGATGGCAATCAGCCCCAGCATTTT
clone size: NA; J gene: TRBJ1-2; V gene: TRBV20-1; D gene: TRBD1; CDR3 protein: CSASYRGHWGYTF; CDR3 DNA: TGCAGTGCTAGTTACAGGGGGCATTGGGGCTACACCTTC
clone size: NA; J gene: TRBJ2-7; V gene: TRBV9; D gene: TRBD2; CDR3 protein: CASSAGGYGEQYF; CDR3 DNA: TGTGCCAGCAGCGCGGGAGGGTACGGCGAGCAGTACTTC
clone size: few; J gene: TRBJ2-7; V gene: TRBV28; D gene: TRBD2; CDR3 protein: CASRERDRHEQYF; CDR3 DNA: TGTGCCAGCAGAGAGCGGGATCGCCACGAGCAGTACTTC
clone size: NA; J gene: TRBJ2-3; V gene: TRBV9; D gene: TRBD2; CDR3 protein: CASSGSGREYGDTQYF; CDR3 DNA: TGTGCCAGCAGCGGATCAGGGAGGGAGTATGGAGATACGCAGTATTTT
clone size: NA; J gene: TRBJ2-4; V gene: TRBV2; D gene: TRBD2; CDR3 protein: CASSGASGPKNIQYF; CDR3 DNA: TGTGCCAGCAGTGGCGCTAGCGGCCCCAAAAACATTCAGTACTTC
clone size: NA; J gene: TRBJ1-2; V gene: TRBV29-1; D gene: NA; CDR3 protein: CSASRDTGNYGYTF; CDR3 DNA: TGCAGCGCCTCCCGGGACACCGGTAACTATGGCTACACCTTC
clone size: NA; J gene: TRBJ2-7; V gene: TRBV7-3; D gene: TRBD2; CDR3 protein: CASSATLAGAEQYF; CDR3 DNA: TGTGCCAGCAGCGCCACACTAGCGGGAGCCGAGCAGTACTTC
clone size: NA; J gene: TRBJ1-5; V gene: TRBV28; D gene: TRBD1; CDR3 protein: CASSPGQGHNQPQHF; CDR3 DNA: TGTGCCAGCAGTCCAGGACAGGGTCATAATCAGCCCCAGCATTTT
clone size: NA; J gene: TRBJ1-2; V gene: TRBV3-1/TRBV3-2; D gene: NA; CDR3 protein: CASSETGGTQYGYTF; CDR3 DNA: TGTGCCAGCAGCGAAACAGGCGGGACGCAATATGGCTACACCTTC
clone size: NA; J gene: TRBJ2-6; V gene: TRBV4-2; D gene: TRBD2; CDR3 protein: CASSQEPPTSGSFGANVLTF; CDR3 DNA: TGTGCCAGCAGCCAAGAACCTCCGACTAGCGGGAGCTTTGGGGCCAACGTCCTGACTTTC
clone size: few; J gene: TRBJ1-5; V gene: TRBV28; D gene: NA; CDR3 protein: CASRARGYSNQPQHF; CDR3 DNA: TGTGCCAGCAGGGCCCGGGGGTATAGCAATCAGCCCCAGCATTTT
clone size: NA; J gene: TRBJ1-6; V gene: TRBV25-1; D gene: TRBD1; CDR3 protein: CASSDRGGREISPLHF; CDR3 DNA: TGTGCCAGCAGTGATAGAGGGGGCCGAGAAATTTCACCCCTCCACTTT
clone size: NA; J gene: TRBJ2-6; V gene: TRBV6-5; D gene: NA; CDR3 protein: CASSSPTPGANVLTF; CDR3 DNA: TGTGCCAGCAGCTCTCCTACTCCTGGGGCCAACGTCCTGACTTTC
clone size: NA; J gene: TRBJ2-7; V gene: TRBV18; D gene: TRBD2; CDR3 protein: CASSPIPHLTSADSYEQYF; CDR3 DNA: TGTGCCAGCTCACCCATCCCTCACCTAACTAGCGCCGACTCCTACGAGCAGTACTTC
clone size: many; J gene: TRBJ2-1; V gene: TRBV24-1; D gene: NA; CDR3 protein: CATSDSDNEQFF; CDR3 DNA: TGTGCCACCAGTGATTCGGACAATGAGCAGTTCTTC
clone size: NA; J gene: TRBJ2-7; V gene: TRBV10-1; D gene: NA; CDR3 protein: CASSERGLKELHEQYF; CDR3 DNA: TGCGCCAGCAGTGAAAGAGGACTAAAGGAGTTACACGAGCAGTACTTC
clone size: NA; J gene: TRBJ1-4; V gene: TRBV18; D gene: TRBD1; CDR3 protein: CASSPPYSETGIEKLFF; CDR3 DNA: TGTGCCAGCTCACCACCATACTCAGAGACAGGGATTGAAAAACTGTTTTTT
clone size: NA; J gene: TRBJ2-1; V gene: TRBV15; D gene: TRBD2; CDR3 protein: CATSRDKLAGKNEQFF; CDR3 DNA: TGTGCCACCAGCAGAGATAAACTAGCGGGAAAGAATGAGCAGTTCTTC
clone size: NA; J gene: TRBJ2-7; V gene: TRBV19; D gene: TRBD2; CDR3 protein: CASSIDLAGVYEQYF; CDR3 DNA: TGTGCCAGTAGTATAGACCTAGCGGGAGTCTACGAGCAGTACTTC
clone size: few; J gene: TRBJ2-2; V gene: TRBV30; D gene: TRBD2; CDR3 protein: CAWSPPSGRFGELFF; CDR3 DNA: TGTGCCTGGAGTCCCCCTAGCGGGAGGTTCGGGGAGCTGTTTTTT
clone size: NA; J gene: TRBJ2-5; V gene: TRBV9; D gene: NA; CDR3 protein: CASSEDRHGETQYF; CDR3 DNA: TGTGCCAGCAGCGAGGACAGACATGGCGAGACCCAGTACTTC
clone size: NA; J gene: TRBJ1-5; V gene: TRBV18; D gene: TRBD1; CDR3 protein: CASSPGTENQPQHF; CDR3 DNA: TGTGCCAGCTCACCGGGGACAGAGAATCAGCCCCAGCATTTT
clone size: many; J gene: TRBJ1-5; V gene: TRBV19; D gene: NA; CDR3 protein: CASSDSYSNQPQHF; CDR3 DNA: TGTGCCAGTAGTGACAGTTATAGCAATCAGCCCCAGCATTTT
clone size: few; J gene: TRBJ2-7; V gene: TRBV6-6; D gene: TRBD2; CDR3 protein: CASSFRAGDSHEQYF; CDR3 DNA: TGTGCCAGCAGTTTTCGAGCGGGAGATTCCCACGAGCAGTACTTC
clone size: NA; J gene: TRBJ2-1; V gene: TRBV19; D gene: TRBD2; CDR3 protein: CASKGAGDLNEQFF; CDR3 DNA: TGTGCCAGTAAGGGAGCGGGAGATCTAAATGAGCAGTTCTTC
clone size: NA; J gene: TRBJ1-2; V gene: TRBV6-6; D gene: TRBD1; CDR3 protein: CASMTDRRYGYTF; CDR3 DNA: TGTGCCAGCATGACGGACAGGCGCTATGGCTACACCTTC
clone size: NA; J gene: TRBJ2-7; V gene: TRBV30; D gene: TRBD2; CDR3 protein: CAWRQKRGEQYF; CDR3 DNA: TGTGCCTGGAGACAGAAGCGGGGGGAGCAGTACTTC
clone size: NA; J gene: TRBJ2-1; V gene: TRBV5-1; D gene: TRBD2; CDR3 protein: CASSTGTSGYDEQFF; CDR3 DNA: TGCGCCAGCAGCACAGGGACTAGCGGGTATGATGAGCAGTTCTTC
clone size: NA; J gene: TRBJ1-1; V gene: TRBV5-1; D gene: TRBD1; CDR3 protein: CASSLQGANTEAFF; CDR3 DNA: TGCGCCAGCAGCTTACAGGGGGCCAACACTGAAGCTTTCTTT
clone size: NA; J gene: TRBJ2-5; V gene: TRBV7-2; D gene: NA; CDR3 protein: CASSRRQIQETQYF; CDR3 DNA: TGTGCCAGCAGCAGGAGACAGATCCAAGAGACCCAGTACTTC
clone size: NA; J gene: TRBJ2-6; V gene: TRBV6-1; D gene: NA; CDR3 protein: CASSDRGSGANVLTF; CDR3 DNA: TGTGCCAGCAGTGACAGGGGTTCTGGGGCCAACGTCCTGACTTTC
clone size: NA; J gene: TRBJ2-2; V gene: TRBV24-1; D gene: NA; CDR3 protein: CATSDSRVLNTGELFF; CDR3 DNA: TGTGCCACCAGTGATTCCCGGGTGCTGAACACCGGGGAGCTGTTTTTT
clone size: few; J gene: TRBJ2-7; V gene: TRBV5-1; D gene: NA; CDR3 protein: CASSLPQAQQYF; CDR3 DNA: TGCGCCAGCAGCTTGCCCCAGGCGCAGCAGTACTTC
clone size: NA; J gene: TRBJ2-7; V gene: TRBV7-3; D gene: NA; CDR3 protein: CASSKSGTLGAYEQYF; CDR3 DNA: TGTGCCAGCAGCAAGAGCGGGACACTCGGCGCCTACGAGCAGTACTTC
clone size: NA; J gene: TRBJ2-1; V gene: TRBV7-9; D gene: TRBD2; CDR3 protein: CASSSGLAGGGEQFF; CDR3 DNA: TGTGCCAGCAGCTCGGGACTAGCGGGAGGCGGCGAGCAGTTCTTC
clone size: NA; J gene: TRBJ1-5; V gene: TRBV28; D gene: TRBD1; CDR3 protein: CASSLTGARPQHF; CDR3 DNA: TGTGCCAGCAGTTTAACAGGGGCAAGGCCCCAGCATTTT
clone size: NA; J gene: TRBJ2-7; V gene: TRBV6-2/TRBV6-3; D gene: TRBD1; CDR3 protein: CASSSPGQGSYEQYF; CDR3 DNA: TGTGCCAGCAGTTCCCCGGGACAGGGCTCCTACGAGCAGTACTTC
clone size: once; J gene: TRBJ2-5; V gene: TRBV24-1; D gene: NA; CDR3 protein: CATSGSSATHPGETQYF; CDR3 DNA: TGTGCCACCAGTGGCTCCTCTGCGACGCATCCAGGGGAGACCCAGTACTTC
clone size: NA; J gene: TRBJ2-7; V gene: TRBV9; D gene: TRBD2; CDR3 protein: CARRVAGGLAGFYEQYF; CDR3 DNA: TGCGCCCGCCGCGTAGCGGGGGGGCTAGCGGGGTTCTACGAGCAGTACTTC
clone size: NA; J gene: TRBJ1-1; V gene: TRBV28; D gene: NA; CDR3 protein: CASRGNTRRQTEAFF; CDR3 DNA: TGTGCCAGCAGGGGTAATACACGGAGGCAAACTGAAGCTTTCTTT
clone size: NA; J gene: TRBJ2-5; V gene: TRBV27; D gene: TRBD2; CDR3 protein: CASSLSMSGRARETQYF; CDR3 DNA: TGTGCCAGCAGTTTATCGATGAGCGGGAGGGCCCGGGAGACCCAGTACTTC
clone size: NA; J gene: TRBJ1-1; V gene: TRBV7-6; D gene: TRBD1; CDR3 protein: CASSGYRGAEAFF; CDR3 DNA: TGTGCCAGCAGCGGGTACAGGGGTGCTGAAGCTTTCTTT
clone size: NA; J gene: TRBJ2-3; V gene: TRBV9; D gene: NA; CDR3 protein: CASSVSRGDTDTQYF; CDR3 DNA: TGTGCCAGCAGCGTGTCGCGGGGCGACACAGATACGCAGTATTTT
clone size: NA; J gene: TRBJ2-1; V gene: TRBV6-6; D gene: TRBD2; CDR3 protein: CASSYPGLAGVIQQFF; CDR3 DNA: TGTGCCAGCAGTTACCCTGGACTAGCGGGAGTTATCCAGCAGTTCTTC
clone size: NA; J gene: TRBJ1-2; V gene: TRBV5-6; D gene: NA; CDR3 protein: CASFWTGVDGYTF; CDR3 DNA: TGTGCCAGCTTCTGGACGGGGGTCGATGGCTACACCTTC
clone size: NA; J gene: TRBJ2-7; V gene: TRBV7-9; D gene: TRBD2; CDR3 protein: CASSLPKAGGPRSYEQYF; CDR3 DNA: TGTGCCAGCAGCTTACCGAAAGCGGGAGGGCCAAGGTCCTACGAGCAGTACTTC
clone size: NA; J gene: TRBJ2-3; V gene: TRBV15; D gene: TRBD1; CDR3 protein: CATSPGQGLDTQYF; CDR3 DNA: TGTGCCACCAGCCCGGGACAGGGACTGGATACGCAGTATTTT
clone size: NA; J gene: TRBJ1-2; V gene: TRBV5-4; D gene: TRBD1; CDR3 protein: CASSLDRLSGGYTF; CDR3 DNA: TGTGCCAGCAGTTTGGACAGGCTCTCCGGCGGCTACACCTTC